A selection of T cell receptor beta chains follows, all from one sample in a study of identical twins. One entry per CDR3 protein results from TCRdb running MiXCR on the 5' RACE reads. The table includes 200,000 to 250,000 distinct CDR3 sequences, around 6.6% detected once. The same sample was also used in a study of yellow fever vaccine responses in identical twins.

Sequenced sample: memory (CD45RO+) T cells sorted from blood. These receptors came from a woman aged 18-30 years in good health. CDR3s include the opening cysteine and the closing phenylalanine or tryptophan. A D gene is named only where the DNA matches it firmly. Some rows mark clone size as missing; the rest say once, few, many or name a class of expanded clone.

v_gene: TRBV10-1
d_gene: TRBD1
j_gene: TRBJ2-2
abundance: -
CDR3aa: CASIGQVPGELFF
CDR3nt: TGCGCCAGCATAGGACAGGTCCCTGGGGAGCTGTTTTTT

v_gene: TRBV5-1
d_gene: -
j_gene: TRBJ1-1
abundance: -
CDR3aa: CASSYGAADTEAFF
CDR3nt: TGCGCCAGCAGCTACGGGGCGGCGGACACTGAAGCTTTCTTT

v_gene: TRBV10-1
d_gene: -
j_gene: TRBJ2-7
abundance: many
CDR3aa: CASSESAGSHPYEQYF
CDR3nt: TGCGCCAGCAGTGAGTCGGCGGGGAGCCATCCCTACGAGCAGTACTTC

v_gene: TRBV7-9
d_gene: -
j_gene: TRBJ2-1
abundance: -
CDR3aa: CASSPNRVDEQFF
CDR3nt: TGTGCCAGCAGCCCAAACAGGGTGGATGAGCAGTTCTTC

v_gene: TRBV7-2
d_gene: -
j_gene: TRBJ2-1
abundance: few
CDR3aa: CASSLALGGYNEQFF
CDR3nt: TGTGCCAGCAGCTTAGCGTTGGGGGGATACAATGAGCAGTTCTTC

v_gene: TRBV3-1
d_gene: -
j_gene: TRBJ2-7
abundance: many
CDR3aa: CASSQVEVSYEQYF
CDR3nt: TGTGCCAGCAGCCAAGTTGAGGTCTCCTACGAGCAGTACTTC

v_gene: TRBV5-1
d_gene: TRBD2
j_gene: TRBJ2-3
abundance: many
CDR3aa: CASRPELANTQYF
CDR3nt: TGCGCCAGCAGACCGGAACTAGCGAATACGCAGTATTTT

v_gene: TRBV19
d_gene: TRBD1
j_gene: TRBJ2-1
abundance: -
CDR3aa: CASRPGQGANEQFF
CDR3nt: TGTGCCAGTAGACCGGGACAGGGAGCCAATGAGCAGTTCTTC

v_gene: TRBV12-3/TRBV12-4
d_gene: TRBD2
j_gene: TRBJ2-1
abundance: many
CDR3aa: CASRRETSGYNEQFF
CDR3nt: TGTGCCAGCCGTCGCGAGACTAGCGGTTACAATGAGCAGTTCTTC

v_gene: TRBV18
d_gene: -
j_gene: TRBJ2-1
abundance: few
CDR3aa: CASSPDRTSGSYNEQFF
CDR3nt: TGTGCCAGCTCACCCGACAGGACCTCCGGCTCCTACAATGAGCAGTTCTTC

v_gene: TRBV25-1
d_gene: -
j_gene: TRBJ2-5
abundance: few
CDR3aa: CAIQGYQETQYF
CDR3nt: TGTGCCATCCAGGGATACCAAGAGACCCAGTACTTC

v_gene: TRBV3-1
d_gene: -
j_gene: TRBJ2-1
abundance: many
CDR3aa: CASSQARLNEQFF
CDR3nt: TGTGCCAGCAGCCAAGCCCGGCTAAATGAGCAGTTCTTC

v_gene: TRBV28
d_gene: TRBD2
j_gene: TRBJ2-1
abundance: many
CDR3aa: CASSLELAGAARQFF
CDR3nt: TGTGCCAGCAGTTTGGAACTAGCGGGAGCGGCGAGGCAGTTCTTC

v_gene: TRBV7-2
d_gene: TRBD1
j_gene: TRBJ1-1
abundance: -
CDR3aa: CASSYRQGANPEAFF
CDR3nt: TGTGCCAGCAGCTACAGACAGGGGGCGAATCCTGAAGCTTTCTTT

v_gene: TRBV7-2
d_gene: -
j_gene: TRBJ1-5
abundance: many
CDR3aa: CASSYHRDSNSNQPQHF
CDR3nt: TGTGCCAGCAGCTATCACAGGGATTCAAATAGCAATCAGCCCCAGCATTTT

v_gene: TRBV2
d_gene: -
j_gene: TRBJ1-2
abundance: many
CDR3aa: CASSEEALRGYTF
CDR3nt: TGTGCCAGCAGTGAAGAGGCCCTTCGTGGCTACACCTTC

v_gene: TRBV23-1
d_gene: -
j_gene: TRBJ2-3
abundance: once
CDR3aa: CASSQPGPTDTQYF
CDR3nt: TGCGCCAGCAGTCAACCGGGACCCACAGATACGCAGTATTTT

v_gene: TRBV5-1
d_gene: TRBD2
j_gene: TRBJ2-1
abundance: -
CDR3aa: CASKLAGNYNEQFF
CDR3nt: TGCGCCAGCAAGCTAGCGGGGAACTACAATGAGCAGTTCTTC

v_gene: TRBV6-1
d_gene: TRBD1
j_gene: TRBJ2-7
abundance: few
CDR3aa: CASSRDSWASYEQYF
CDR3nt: TGTGCCAGCAGTCGGGACAGTTGGGCCTCCTACGAGCAGTACTTC

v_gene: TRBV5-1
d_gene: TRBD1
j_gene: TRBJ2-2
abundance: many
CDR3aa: CATTDRDGGGELFF
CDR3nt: TGCGCCACAACGGACAGGGACGGTGGCGGGGAGCTGTTTTTT

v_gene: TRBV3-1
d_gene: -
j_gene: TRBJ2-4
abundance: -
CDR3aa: CASSQAGAAKNIQYF
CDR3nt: TGTGCCAGCAGCCAAGCCGGGGCGGCCAAAAACATTCAGTACTTC

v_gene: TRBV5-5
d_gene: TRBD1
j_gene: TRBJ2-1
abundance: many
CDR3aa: CASSLGRGLDEQFF
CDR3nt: TGTGCCAGCAGCTTGGGCAGGGGGCTCGATGAGCAGTTCTTC

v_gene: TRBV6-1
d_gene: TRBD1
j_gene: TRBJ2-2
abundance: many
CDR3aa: CASRGQAVNTGELFF
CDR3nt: TGTGCCAGCAGGGGACAGGCCGTGAACACCGGGGAGCTGTTTTTT

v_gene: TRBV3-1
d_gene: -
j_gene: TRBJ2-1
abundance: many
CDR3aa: CASSLRPALNSGGAEQFF
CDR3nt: TGTGCCAGCAGCCTCCGGCCGGCCTTGAATAGCGGAGGGGCTGAGCAGTTCTTC

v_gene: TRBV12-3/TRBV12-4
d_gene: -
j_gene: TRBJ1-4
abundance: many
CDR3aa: CASSLRTTRGEKLFF
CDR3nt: TGTGCCAGCAGTTTACGGACCACCAGGGGTGAAAAACTGTTTTTT

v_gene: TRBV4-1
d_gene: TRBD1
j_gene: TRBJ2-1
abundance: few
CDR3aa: CASSPDRGRVGKGYNEQFF
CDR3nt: TGCGCCAGCAGCCCTGACAGGGGCAGAGTGGGGAAGGGGTACAATGAGCAGTTCTTC

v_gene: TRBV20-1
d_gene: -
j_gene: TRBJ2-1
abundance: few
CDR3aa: CSAMGGSGYNEQFF
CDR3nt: TGCAGTGCTATGGGGGGCTCGGGTTACAATGAGCAGTTCTTC

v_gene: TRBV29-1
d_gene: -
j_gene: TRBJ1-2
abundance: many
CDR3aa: CSVEGLSGVGYTF
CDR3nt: TGCAGCGTTGAAGGCCTCTCGGGAGTTGGCTACACCTTC

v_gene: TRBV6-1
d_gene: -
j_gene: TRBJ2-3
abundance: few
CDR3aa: CASTKDGTDTQYF
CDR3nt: TGTGCCAGCACCAAAGACGGGACTGATACGCAGTATTTT

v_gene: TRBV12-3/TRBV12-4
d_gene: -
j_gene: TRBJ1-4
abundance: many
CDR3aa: CASSPHEKNEKLFF
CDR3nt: TGTGCCAGCAGTCCCCATGAAAAGAATGAAAAACTGTTTTTT

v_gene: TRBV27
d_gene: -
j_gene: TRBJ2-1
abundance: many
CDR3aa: CASSFPGRYNEQFF
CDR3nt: TGTGCCAGCAGTTTTCCGGGCAGATACAATGAGCAGTTCTTC

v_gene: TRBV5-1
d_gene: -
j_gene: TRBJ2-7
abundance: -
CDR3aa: CASSGPGTTYEQYF
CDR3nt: TGCGCCAGCAGCGGGCCGGGAACCACCTACGAGCAGTACTTC

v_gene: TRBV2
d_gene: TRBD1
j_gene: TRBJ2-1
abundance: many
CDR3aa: CASGVSRDSSYNEQFF
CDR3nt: TGTGCCAGCGGAGTCAGCCGGGACAGCTCCTACAATGAGCAGTTCTTC

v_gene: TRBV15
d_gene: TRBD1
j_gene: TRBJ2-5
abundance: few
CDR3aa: CATSRVTRGETQYF
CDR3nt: TGTGCCACCAGCAGAGTTACCAGGGGGGAGACCCAGTACTTC

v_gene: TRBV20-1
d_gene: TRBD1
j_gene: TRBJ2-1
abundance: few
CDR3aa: CSTEGQRVSYNEQFF
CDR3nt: TGCAGTACAGAGGGACAGCGAGTCTCCTACAATGAGCAGTTCTTC

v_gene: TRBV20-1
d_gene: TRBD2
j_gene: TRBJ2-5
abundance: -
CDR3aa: CSAPTGTSGPETQYF
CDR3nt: TGCAGTGCTCCCACCGGGACTAGCGGGCCAGAGACCCAGTACTTC

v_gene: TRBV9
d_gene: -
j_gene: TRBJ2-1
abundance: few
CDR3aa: CASSVKLAAYNEQFF
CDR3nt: TGTGCCAGCAGCGTAAAACTAGCTGCCTACAATGAGCAGTTCTTC

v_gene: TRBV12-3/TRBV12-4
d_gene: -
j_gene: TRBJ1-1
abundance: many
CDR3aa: CASSNGVNTEAFF
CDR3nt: TGTGCCAGCAGCAATGGGGTGAACACTGAAGCTTTCTTT

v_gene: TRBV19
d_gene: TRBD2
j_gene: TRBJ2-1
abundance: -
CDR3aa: CASRPSGSYSYNEQFF
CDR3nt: TGTGCCAGTCGGCCTAGCGGGAGTTATTCCTACAATGAGCAGTTCTTC

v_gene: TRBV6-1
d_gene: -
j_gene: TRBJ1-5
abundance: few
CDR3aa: CASRDDIIYQPQHF
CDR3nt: TGTGCCAGCAGAGATGACATTATATATCAGCCCCAGCATTTT

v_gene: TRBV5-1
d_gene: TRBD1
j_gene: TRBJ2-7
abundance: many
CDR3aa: CASSLDSGGTYEQYF
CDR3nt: TGCGCCAGCAGCTTGGATTCAGGGGGTACCTACGAGCAGTACTTC

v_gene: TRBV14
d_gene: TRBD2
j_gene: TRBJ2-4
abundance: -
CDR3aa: CASSQQGLAGKNIQYF
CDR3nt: TGTGCCAGCAGCCAACAGGGACTAGCGGGGAAAAACATTCAGTACTTC

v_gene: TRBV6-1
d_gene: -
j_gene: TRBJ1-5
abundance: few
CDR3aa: CASSERELNQPQHF
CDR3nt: TGTGCCAGCAGTGAACGGGAGCTCAATCAGCCCCAGCATTTT

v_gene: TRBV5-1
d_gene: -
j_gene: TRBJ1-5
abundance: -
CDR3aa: CPSSLGQGNQPQHF
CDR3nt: TGCCCCAGCAGCTTGGGGCAGGGGAATCAGCCCCAGCATTTT

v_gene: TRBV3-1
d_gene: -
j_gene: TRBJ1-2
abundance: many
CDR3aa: CASSQAPTGRWNYGYTF
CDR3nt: TGTGCCAGCAGCCAAGCGCCCACAGGGAGGTGGAACTATGGCTACACCTTC

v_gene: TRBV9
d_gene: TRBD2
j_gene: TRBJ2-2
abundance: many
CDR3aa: CASSTTSGLSAGELFF
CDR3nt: TGTGCCAGCAGCACGACTAGCGGACTGAGTGCCGGGGAGCTGTTTTTT

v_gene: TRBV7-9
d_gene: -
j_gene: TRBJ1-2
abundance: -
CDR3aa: CASSLPQGFGYTF
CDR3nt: TGTGCCAGCAGCTTACCCCAGGGGTTTGGCTACACCTTC

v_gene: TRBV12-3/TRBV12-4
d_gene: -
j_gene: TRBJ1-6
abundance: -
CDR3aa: CASSEAGIGPLHF
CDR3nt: TGTGCCAGCAGTGAGGCCGGGATAGGACCCCTCCACTTT

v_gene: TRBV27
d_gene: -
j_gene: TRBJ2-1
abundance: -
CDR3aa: CASSSPPANYNEQFF
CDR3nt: TGTGCCAGCAGTTCCCCCCCGGCCAACTACAATGAGCAGTTCTTC

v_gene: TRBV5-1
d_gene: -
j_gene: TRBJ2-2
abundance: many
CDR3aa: CASSFWQGANTGELFF
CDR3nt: TGCGCCAGCAGCTTCTGGCAGGGCGCGAACACCGGGGAGCTGTTTTTT

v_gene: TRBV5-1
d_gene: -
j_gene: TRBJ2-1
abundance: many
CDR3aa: CASSRMAGGNEQFF
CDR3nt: TGCGCCAGCAGCAGGATGGCGGGTGGAAATGAGCAGTTCTTC

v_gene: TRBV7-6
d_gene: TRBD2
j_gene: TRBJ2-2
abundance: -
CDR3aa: CASSFSRGGTGELFF
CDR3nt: TGTGCCAGCAGCTTCTCTCGGGGGGGCACCGGGGAGCTGTTTTTT

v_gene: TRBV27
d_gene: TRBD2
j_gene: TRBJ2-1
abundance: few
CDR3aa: CASSMGLAGYNEQFF
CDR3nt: TGTGCCAGCAGTATGGGACTAGCGGGGTACAATGAGCAGTTCTTC

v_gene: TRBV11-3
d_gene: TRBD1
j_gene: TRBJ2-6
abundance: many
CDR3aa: CASSLVSQGAAGANVLTF
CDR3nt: TGTGCCAGCAGCTTAGTCTCACAGGGGGCGGCTGGGGCCAACGTCCTGACTTTC